The next 13 T cell receptor beta chains were all read from a single sample in a study of blood T cell repertoires in COVID-19 (TCRdb year 2020). To prepare the library, the immunoSEQ multiplex PCR assay was applied. TCRdb carries this immuneACCESS record with in-frame sequences only. Its versions omit some clonotypes, under half of them owing to an unresolved V gene in the studies checked, with the rest unexplained. Counted in this sample were 15,000 or so clones; approximately 88% of them appeared once. The top ten hold under 35% of the sample. The sequencing sample was made of peripheral blood. The receptors were gathered from a woman of 80 years or more with COVID-19, enrolled during active disease.

CDR3: CASSLRQGGSYEQYF. In DNA, the CDR3 is TGTGCCAGCAGCTTGCGTCAGGGGGGATCCTACGAGCAGTACTTC. The V call is TRBV5-4, the J call TRBJ2-7; TRBD1 is a possible D gene (7 bases). The CDR3 contains 15 residues. Trimming removed 1 base from V and 1 base from J, with 12 bases in between. Germline V gives CDR1 SGHNT, CDR2 YYREEE (reference sequence).

This CDR3 reads CASSLAPAGVGDTQYF. The CDR3 DNA follows: TGCGCCAGCAGCTTGGCCCCCGCGGGGGTTGGAGATACGCAGTATTTT. The J gene is TRBJ2-3, the V gene TRBV5-1, with 7 bases lining up with TRBD2. The CDR3 runs 16 residues. CDR1 is SGHRS, CDR2 YFSETQ, per germline. J lost 5 bases, V lost 0 bases, and 9 bases had no gene match.

The rearrangement uses TRBV5-4 and TRBJ1-5; weak D call: TRBD1 (6 bases). The CDR3 spans 15 residues. Germline values: CDR1 SGHNT, CDR2 YYREEE (reference sequence). V shed 0 bases and J shed 3 bases, with 10 bases lying between them. The CDR3 coding sequence is TGTGCCAGCAGCTTGGACGGGACAATCAATCAGCCCCAGCATTTT. Protein: CASSLDGTINQPQHF. Looking up the rest from reference TRBV5-4 and TRBJ1-5 gives the full variable domain: ETGVTQSPTHLIKTRGQQVTLRCSSQSGHNTVSWYQQALGQGPQFIFQYYREEENGRGNFPPRFSGLQFPNYSSELNVNALELDDSALYLCASSLDGTINQPQHFGDGTRLSIL.

The count of this clone is one. The CDR3 loop reads CATSRGTGNGNTIYF. For the CDR3, the DNA is TGTGCCACCAGCAGAGGGACAGGGAATGGAAACACCATATATTTT. This chain connects TRBV15 to TRBJ1-3; TRBD1 matches 8 bases. The CDR3 consists of 15 residues. V dropped 1 base and J dropped 3; count of bases not matched to a gene: 2. Germline V gives CDR1 LNHNV, CDR2 YYDKDF (reference sequence).

The chain uses TRBV6-2 or TRBV6-3 and TRBJ2-1; 7 bases line up with TRBD2. This CDR3 contains 15 residues. The V segment lost 4 bases and the J segment 8 bases; nucleotides outside the gene matches: 11. Per germline, CDR1 MNHEY and CDR2 SVGEGT. CDR3 region: CASSLWGRAGDEQFF. For the CDR3, the DNA is TGTGCCAGCAGTTTATGGGGGAGGGCAGGAGATGAGCAGTTCTTC.

The V gene is TRBV2, the J gene TRBJ2-7, with TRBD1 matching over 10 bases. The CDR3 has 15 residues. V was clipped by 1 base and J by 6 bases; unmatched bases: 6. Germline lookup yields CDR1 SNHLY and CDR2 FYNNEI. Here the CDR3 reads CASSEVGTGAGEQYF. The CDR3 coding sequence is TGTGCCAGCAGTGAAGTGGGGACAGGGGCGGGCGAGCAGTACTTC.

This rearrangement joins TRBV10-3 to TRBJ1-5, with D perhaps matching TRBD1 (6 bases). V was pared by 0 bases and J by 11 bases, with 14 bases between. Germline CDR1 ENHRY, CDR2 SYGVKD. This CDR3 is 14 amino acids long. CDR3 coding DNA: TGTGCCATCAGTGAGTCAAGGGGGGGTACGGCCCAGCATTTT. It codes for CAISESRGGTAQHF.

The chain joins TRBV7-2 to TRBJ2-3, with 11 bases fitting TRBD2. This CDR3 region has 17 residues. The germline gives CDR1 SGHTA, CDR2 FQGNSA. The J segment lost 0 bases and the V segment lost 2 bases, leaving 4 bases of the junction unmatched. This CDR3 reads CASSLPGTSGSTDTQYF. As DNA, the CDR3 is TGTGCCAGCAGCTTACCGGGGACTAGCGGTAGCACAGATACGCAGTATTTT. Using reference TRBV7-2 and TRBJ2-3 for the parts outside the CDR3, the full variable domain is GAGVSQSPSNKVTEKGKDVELRCDPISGHTALYWYRQSLGQGLEFLIYFQGNSAPDKSGLPSDRFSAERTGGSVSTLTIQRTQQEDSAVYLCASSLPGTSGSTDTQYFGPGTRLTVL.

V and J are TRBV27 and TRBJ2-7; possible D gene TRBD1, 6 bases. The germline V gene has CDR1 MNHEY and CDR2 SMNVEV (reference sequence). The CDR3 consists of 15 residues. V was pared by 2 bases and J by 3 bases, with 14 bases between. The DNA for the CDR3 is TGTGCCAGCAGTTTAAAACAGGGAAATTTCTACGAGCAGTACTTC. It translates to CASSLKQGNFYEQYF.

J is TRBJ1-5 and V is TRBV12-5; tentatively, D is TRBD1 (5 bases). Germline CDR1 is LGHNT and CDR2 is FRNRAP. The CDR3 contains 14 residues. Trimming cost V 7 bases and J 3 bases, with 13 bases left between them. The CDR3 nucleotides are TGTGCTAGTGCCCCAAACAGGTACAATCAGCCCCAGCATTTT. It specifies CASAPNRYNQPQHF.

This clone was found once. This chain joins TRBV9 and TRBJ2-2, with a weak D call TRBD1 (6 bases). V was trimmed by 3 bases and J by 5 bases, leaving 8 bases between them. CDR1 SGDLS and CDR2 YYNGEE come from the germline V gene. This CDR3 is 13 amino acids long. The CDR3 reads CASSGTVTGELFF. CDR3 nucleotides: TGTGCCAGCAGCGGGACAGTGACCGGGGAGCTGTTTTTT.

The gene calls are TRBV5-1 and TRBJ2-5, with TRBD1 matching 7 bases. The trim removed 4 bases at V and 5 bases at J, leaving 17 bases unmatched. The CDR3 has 17 amino acids. Germline V gives CDR1 SGHRS, CDR2 YFSETQ. This CDR3 reads CASSGRQGSTRGETQYF. The CDR3 DNA reads TGCGCCAGCAGCGGTCGACAGGGTTCGACCCGGGGTGAGACCCAGTACTTC.

This sequence joins TRBV6-2 or TRBV6-3 and TRBJ2-5, with TRBD2 matching 14 bases. The V gene's germline CDR1 is MNHEY and CDR2 SVGEGT. This CDR3 is built from 15 residues. The trim removed 4 bases at V and 5 bases at J, leaving 3 bases unmatched. The CDR3 sequence: CASSWTSGGYETQYF. CDR3 nucleotide sequence: TGTGCCAGCAGTTGGACTAGCGGGGGGTACGAGACCCAGTACTTC.